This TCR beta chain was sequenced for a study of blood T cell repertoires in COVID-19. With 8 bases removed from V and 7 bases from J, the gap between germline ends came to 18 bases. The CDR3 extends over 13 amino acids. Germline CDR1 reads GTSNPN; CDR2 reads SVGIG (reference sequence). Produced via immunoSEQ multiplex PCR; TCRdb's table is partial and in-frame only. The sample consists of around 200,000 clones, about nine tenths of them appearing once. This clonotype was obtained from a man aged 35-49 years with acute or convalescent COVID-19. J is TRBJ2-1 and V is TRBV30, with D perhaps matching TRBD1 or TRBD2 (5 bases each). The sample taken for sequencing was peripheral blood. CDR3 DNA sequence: TGTGCCGGGGACCATGGGTCTAGGAATGAGCAGTTCTTC. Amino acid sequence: CAGDHGSRNEQFF.